This T cell receptor beta chain was sequenced for a study of cytomegalovirus exposure and HLA in healthy donors. Vbeta (60) and Jbeta (13) primers were used in the PCR. As handled by the study authors: Later reanalysis found roughly 80 million unique TCR beta chains, around 10 million of them shared. Assay: immunoSEQ multiplex PCR; the TCRdb copy retains only in-frame clones and omits some. V, J and clone size were drawn from that table, and D and trimming were deduced from the DNA. The data show 140,000 to 150,000 clones, and the top ten clones hold 0.9% to 1%. Regarding the study as a whole: Researchers left out some V segments, among them TRBV6-2 and TRBV6-3, as indistinguishable. Associated with cytomegalovirus, according to the listing, were 150 to 200 TCR beta chains. Later work showed greater clonal expansion in HLA-associated TCR beta chains than in equally common others.

The germline V and J ends were trimmed by 0 bases and 5 bases, with 16 bases remaining between them. The CDR3 extends over 16 amino acids. The germline gives CDR1 MNHEY, CDR2 SVGAGI. Remarks on this clone: No antigen is known for it.

The TCR originated in a male donor in good health and CMV-seronegative. V is TRBV6-5 and J is TRBJ1-2, with D uncertain. Specimen: PBMCs. In nucleotides, the CDR3 is TGTGCCAGCAGTTACTCGGCCGGCCGACAACGATATGGCTACACCTTC. Translated, it gives CASSYSAGRQRYGYTF.